Listed here is a single T cell receptor (beta chain). This record belongs to a study of blood T cell repertoires in COVID-19. As for the study in general: Sites across the United States, Italy and Spain contributed samples from acute and convalescent COVID-19. Sample material is recorded as cDNA or gDNA derived from T cells, B-cell-depleted T cells, or PBMCs.

The V gene's germline CDR1 is MNHEY and CDR2 SMNVEV (reference sequence). CDR3 length: 15 amino acids. V dropped 4 bases and J dropped 6; count of bases not matched to a gene: 6. During active infection, Seattle patients enrolled and were then monitored through disease. TCRdb keeps only in-frame clones here, not all; method: immunoSEQ multiplex PCR. The top ten clones hold 7.5% to 10% of a sample with approximately 330,000 clones, about 87% of them seen once. Sequences were obtained from peripheral blood. The sequence came from a man aged 30 to 45 with COVID-19, enrolled during active disease. The chain carries TRBV27 and TRBJ2-7; 13 bases match TRBD2. CDR3 sequence: CASSSRLAGGIEQYF. CDR3 sequence (DNA): TGTGCCAGCAGTTCAAGACTAGCGGGAGGTATCGAGCAGTACTTC.